The 32 T cell receptor beta chains below come from one sample, sequenced in a study of T cells in Graves' hyperthyroidism and ophthalmopathy. It was RNA transcripts that yielded the amplified TCR beta CDR3 regions. The study used the HTBI primer set for a first-round RT-PCR of the TCR CDR3. TCRdb called the multiplex PCR reads again in MiXCR, with one record for every CDR3 protein. The sample lists roughly 500,000 distinct CDR3 sequences, around 45% occurring once. The sample consisted of peripheral blood or thyroid tissue (not recorded which). The origin of the receptors is an adult woman with Graves' disease, either hyperthyroidism or ophthalmopathy (not recorded which).

This clonotype was recorded at least ten times. The chain employs TRBV15 and TRBJ1-5; TRBD1 might be the D (5 bases). The germline V gene encodes CDR1 LNHNV and CDR2 YYDKDF (reference sequence). Trimming removed 4 bases from V and 3 bases from J, with 16 bases in between. The CDR3 totals 16 residues. This CDR3 is CATSKSIRESNQPQHF. CDR3 coding DNA: TGTGCCACCAGCAAGAGTATCAGGGAATCCAATCAGCCCCAGCATTTT.

This sequence joins TRBV28 and TRBJ2-7; no clear D. CDR1 and CDR2 from the germline V gene are MDHEN and SYDVKM. V was shortened by 6 bases and J by 6 bases, with 12 bases between the two germline ends. The CDR3 length is 12 residues. The chain's CDR3 is CASSPPGLEQYF. The CDR3 nucleotides are TGTGCCAGCAGCCCCCCCGGTCTCGAGCAGTACTTC. The full variable domain, with the rest looked up from reference TRBV28 and TRBJ2-7, is DVKVTQSSRYLVKRTGEKVFLECVQDMDHENMFWYRQDPGLGLRLIYFSYDVKMKEKGDIPEGYSVSREKKERFSLILESASTNQTSMYLCASSPPGLEQYFGPGTRLTVT.

This clonotype was counted many times. The rearrangement joins TRBV4-2 to TRBJ1-6, with D hard to call. The germline gives CDR1 LGHNA, CDR2 YNFKEQ. This CDR3 is built from 15 residues. V lost 0 bases and J lost 11, with 14 bases in between. The CDR3 reads CASSQDSNPGTPLHF. The DNA of the CDR3 is TGTGCCAGCAGCCAAGATTCGAACCCGGGGACACCCCTCCACTTT.

This chain links TRBV15 with TRBJ1-5, with 8 bases matching TRBD1. J was trimmed by 9 bases and V by 4 bases; bases with no gene match: 8. The germline V gene has CDR1 LNHNV and CDR2 YYDKDF (reference sequence). This CDR3 spans 14 amino acids. CDR3: CATSMDREVRPQHF. CDR3 sequence (DNA): TGTGCCACCAGCATGGACAGGGAAGTCCGGCCCCAGCATTTT.

This clonotype was counted many times. V is TRBV7-3 and J is TRBJ2-2; perhaps TRBD2 as D (6 bases). CDR1 SGHTA and CDR2 FQGTGA come from the germline V gene. CDR3 size: 20 residues. Between the trimmed V and J ends, which lost 5 bases and 0 bases, there was a span of 25 bases. This chain's CDR3 is CASSRPPHGSLPANTGELFF. CDR3 DNA sequence: TGTGCCAGCAGCCGCCCTCCGCACGGGAGCCTCCCGGCGAACACCGGGGAGCTGTTTTTT. The full variable domain, its missing parts supplied by reference TRBV7-3 and TRBJ2-2, is GAGVSQTPSNKVTEKGKYVELRCDPISGHTALYWYRQSLGQGPEFLIYFQGTGAADDSGLPNDRFFAVRPEGSVSTLKIQRTERGDSAVYLCASSRPPHGSLPANTGELFFGEGSRLTVL.

This clonotype was seen a handful of times. The chain is built from TRBV28 and TRBJ2-5; 15 bases agree with TRBD2. The CDR3 runs to 17 residues. Germline V CDR1 and CDR2: MDHEN, SYDVKM. V was clipped by 5 bases and J by 2 bases; unmatched bases: 6. In DNA, the CDR3 is TGTGCCAGCAGTCCAGGACTAGCGGGGGGGGCTCAAGAGACCCAGTACTTC. Protein product: CASSPGLAGGAQETQYF.

The gene calls are TRBV19 and TRBJ2-2; 8 nucleotides align to TRBD2. Germline trimming cut 6 bases from V and 5 bases from J; bases unmatched to any gene: 17. CDR1 and CDR2 (germline): LNHDA, SQIVND (reference sequence). This CDR3 has 18 amino acids. CDR3 sequence reads: CASRPYTGTSWGTGELFF. The CDR3 DNA is TGTGCCAGTAGGCCGTACACCGGGACTAGTTGGGGGACCGGGGAGCTGTTTTTT.

The rearrangement links TRBV5-1 to TRBJ2-2, with TRBD2 identical over 7 bases. Germline CDR1 reads SGHRS; CDR2 reads YFSETQ. Trimming at V came to 4 bases and at J to 7 bases, leaving 19 bases not matched to a gene. The CDR3 runs 18 residues. The CDR3 spells CASSQGLWEGRGDGELFF. The CDR3 coding sequence is TGCGCCAGCAGCCAAGGCTTGTGGGAGGGCCGGGGGGACGGGGAGCTGTTTTTT. The full variable domain, rest sourced from reference TRBV5-1 and TRBJ2-2, is KAGVTQTPRYLIKTRGQQVTLSCSPISGHRSVSWYQQTPGQGLQFLFEYFSETQRNKGNFPGRFSGRQFSNSRSEMNVSTLELGDSALYLCASSQGLWEGRGDGELFFGEGSRLTVL.

This clonotype has only one observation. The chain uses TRBV10-2 and TRBJ1-6; no definite D call. In germline, CDR1 is WSHSY, CDR2 SAAADI. This CDR3 is 14 amino acids long. The V end lost 4 bases, the J end lost 7 bases, and 11 bases lay between the germline ends. The DNA for the CDR3 is TGCGCCAGCAGTGCAGGCCGGTGGAATTCACCCCTCCACTTT. This encodes CASSAGRWNSPLHF.

Regarding this clonotype: A much larger clone differs from this one at a single base, so this may be a read error. The J gene is TRBJ2-5, the V gene TRBV4-1; 7 nucleotides match TRBD1. This CDR3 comprises 14 residues. Germline values: CDR1 MGHRA, CDR2 YSYEKL. The CDR3 loop is CASSPRGQQETQYF. The CDR3, as DNA: TGTGCCAGCAGCCCGAGGGGACAGCAAGAGACCCAGTACTTC.

J is TRBJ1-1 and V is TRBV5-1; the D gene is possibly TRBD1 (6 bases). V was clipped by 0 bases and J by 12 bases, with 12 bases between them. The CDR3 loop spans 12 amino acids. CDR1 and CDR2 from the germline V gene are SGHRS and YFSETQ. The CDR3 region has the DNA TGCGCCAGCAGCTTGGAACAGGGACGTACTTTCTTT. Its protein is CASSLEQGRTFF.

The chain couples TRBV10-3 to TRBJ1-6; 8 bases match TRBD1. The CDR3 is 14 amino acids. V shed 6 bases, J shed 10 bases, and the junction held 8 bases outside the gene matches. Germline values: CDR1 ENHRY, CDR2 SYGVKD. The CDR3 region is CAIREQGVASPLHF. The CDR3, as DNA: TGTGCCATCAGGGAACAGGGGGTAGCCTCACCCCTCCACTTT.

The sample holds many counts of this clonotype. The chain combines TRBV24-1 with TRBJ2-2; 9 positions match TRBD2. CDR1 is KGHDR and CDR2 is SFDVKD in the germline V gene. With 8 bases clipped from V and 3 bases from J, the junction kept 6 bases outside the gene matches. The CDR3 spans 15 residues. CDR3: CATTSGKGDTGELFF. The CDR3 region has the DNA TGTGCCACCACTAGCGGGAAGGGGGACACCGGGGAGCTGTTTTTT.

This clonotype appeared many times. CDR3 residues: CASSIRLAGDPNTGELFF. DNA of the CDR3: TGTGCCAGCAGCATCAGACTAGCGGGAGACCCGAACACCGGGGAGCTGTTTTTT. The chain recombines TRBV9 with TRBJ2-2; 12 nucleotides line up with TRBD2. This CDR3 contains 18 residues. The germline V gene has CDR1 SGDLS and CDR2 YYNGEE. V dropped 4 bases and J dropped 0; count of bases not matched to a gene: 7.

There are many counts of this clonotype. The V call is TRBV9, the J call TRBJ1-2; D perhaps matches TRBD1 (6 bases). V dropped 3 bases and J dropped 1 base, with 7 bases sitting between them. The CDR3 is 13 amino acids. CDR1 is SGDLS, CDR2 YYNGEE, per germline. Here the CDR3 reads CASSAQGNYGYTF. As DNA, the CDR3 is TGTGCCAGCAGCGCACAGGGTAACTATGGCTACACCTTC.

The rearrangement links TRBV7-9 to TRBJ1-2; a possible D gene is TRBD1 (5 bases). The CDR3 length is 15 residues. The germline V and J ends were trimmed by 1 base and 3 bases, with 12 bases remaining between them. The germline V gene has CDR1 SEHNR and CDR2 FQNEAQ (reference sequence). The CDR3 spells CASSLELDSYYGYTF. In DNA form, the CDR3 reads TGTGCCAGCAGCTTAGAACTCGACAGTTACTATGGCTACACCTTC.

The chain carries TRBV7-2 and TRBJ2-7; D may be TRBD1 (7 bases). CDR1 is SGHTA and CDR2 is FQGNSA in the germline V gene. CDR3 length: 15 residues. V lost 6 bases and J 2 bases, leaving 17 bases between the germline ends. The CDR3 nucleotides are TGTGCCAGCAGATACCTCGCCAGGGGGGCCTACGAGCAGTACTTC. Its protein is CASRYLARGAYEQYF. The full variable domain, its missing parts supplied by reference TRBV7-2 and TRBJ2-7, is GAGVSQSPSNKVTEKGKDVELRCDPISGHTALYWYRQSLGQGLEFLIYFQGNSAPDKSGLPSDRFSAERTGGSVSTLTIQRTQQEDSAVYLCASRYLARGAYEQYFGPGTRLTVT.

This clonotype was observed a handful of times. The chain recombines TRBV29-1 with TRBJ2-5; D is undetermined. With 5 bases removed from V and 5 bases from J, the gap between germline ends came to 18 bases. The CDR3 consists of 14 residues. Germline CDR1 is SQVTM and CDR2 is ANQGSEA. The CDR3 nucleotides read TGCAGCGTTACAGCCGGACGGGCCTTCGAGACCCAGTACTTC. Encoded protein: CSVTAGRAFETQYF.

V and J are TRBV10-3 and TRBJ2-5, with 8 positions matching TRBD1. CDR1 is ENHRY, CDR2 SYGVKD, per germline. The CDR3 loop spans 17 amino acids. The V gene end was trimmed by 3 bases and the J gene end by 6 bases; junction bases not matched to a gene: 15. CDR3 region: CAISEVGYRDRFKTQYF. Written as DNA, the CDR3 is TGTGCCATCAGTGAAGTTGGGTATAGGGACAGGTTCAAGACCCAGTACTTC.

This clonotype has just a few counts. V is TRBV10-3 and J is TRBJ1-5; 8 positions match TRBD1. The CDR3 has 14 residues. V lost 7 bases, J lost 4 bases, and 6 bases stayed unmatched. CDR1 and CDR2 (germline): ENHRY, SYGVKD. The CDR3 sequence is CAIKSGTGNQPQHF. The CDR3 coding sequence is TGTGCCATCAAGTCCGGGACAGGAAATCAGCCCCAGCATTTT.

The rearrangement links TRBV5-1 to TRBJ2-6, with D perhaps given as TRBD1 or TRBD2 (6 bases each). Germline assignment: CDR1 SGHRS and CDR2 YFSETQ. V was shortened by 4 bases and J by 0 bases, with 14 bases between the two germline ends. CDR3 length: 17 amino acids. CDR3 sequence: CASSRSGQSSGANVLTF. CDR3 nucleotides: TGCGCCAGCAGCCGTAGCGGACAGAGCTCTGGGGCCAACGTCCTGACTTTC.

This clonotype was observed many times. This chain connects TRBV13 to TRBJ1-5; D is possibly TRBD1 (5 bases). Germline V gene data show CDR1 as PRHDT and CDR2 as FYEKMQ (reference sequence). V was clipped by 5 bases and J by 3 bases, with 17 bases between them. CDR3 length: 16 residues. CDR3 amino acids: CASSRRDEEPNQPQHF. DNA of the CDR3: TGTGCCAGCAGCAGAAGGGACGAAGAGCCCAATCAGCCCCAGCATTTT.

V gene TRBV12-3 or TRBV12-4 combines with J gene TRBJ1-6, with a weak D call TRBD1 (5 bases). The CDR3 contains 14 residues. The V end lost 6 bases, the J end lost 7 bases, and 13 bases lay between the germline ends. The DNA of the CDR3 is TGTGCCAGCAGCCCCGGGGGTTTCAATTCACCCCTCCACTTT. It codes for CASSPGGFNSPLHF.

Only a few counts were recorded for this clonotype. V usage is TRBV7-9 and J usage is TRBJ1-6, with 7 nucleotides matching TRBD1. The junction had 5 bases not matched to a gene; V was cut back by 3 bases and J by 6 bases. Germline V gene sequence: CDR1 SEHNR, CDR2 FQNEAQ (reference sequence). This CDR3 is 15 amino acids long. The CDR3: CASSLGQQGNSPLHF. The CDR3 nucleotides are TGTGCCAGCAGCTTGGGACAGCAGGGTAATTCACCCCTCCACTTT.

This chain joins TRBV24-1 and TRBJ2-5; 8 bases are shared with TRBD1. V was pared by 4 bases and J by 0 bases, with 6 bases of the junction left unmatched. Germline lookup yields CDR1 KGHDR and CDR2 SFDVKD. The CDR3 consists of 16 residues. CDR3 coding DNA: TGTGCCACCAGTGAACGACAGGGGCCGAACCAAGAGACCCAGTACTTC. Amino acid sequence: CATSERQGPNQETQYF.

In this sample, this clonotype turned up a few times. DNA for the CDR3: TGCGCCAGCAGAACAGCGCAAAAGGGGCCCTACGAGCAGTACTTC. Translation: CASRTAQKGPYEQYF. The chain couples TRBV4-1 to TRBJ2-7, with D possibly being TRBD1 (5 bases). Germline V CDR1 and CDR2: MGHRA, YSYEKL. The CDR3 runs 15 residues. The V gene lost 6 bases and the J gene lost 2 bases, with 17 bases spanning the gap.

Notes on this clonotype: Given the absence of the conserved phenylalanine or tryptophan at the CDR3 end, a read error is likely. This rearrangement joins TRBV9 to TRBJ2-2; D is ambiguous. With 4 bases removed from V and 4 bases from J, the gap between germline ends came to 11 bases. In germline, CDR1 is SGDLS, CDR2 YYNGEE. The CDR3 consists of 14 residues. The DNA for the CDR3 is TGTGCCAGCAGCCAAGATTTCGGCACCGGGGAGCTGTTTTCT. As protein: CASSQDFGTGELFS.

This clonotype was seen ten or more times. This chain joins TRBV12-3 or TRBV12-4 and TRBJ1-6; D remains unclear. The CDR3 length is 12 residues. Between the trimmed V and J ends, which lost 3 bases and 8 bases, there was a span of 5 bases. In DNA, the CDR3 is TGTGCCAGCAGTTTCTGGGATTCACCCCTCCACTTT. Translated: CASSFWDSPLHF.

The rearrangement uses TRBV12-3 or TRBV12-4 and TRBJ1-5; 11 nucleotides line up with TRBD1. This CDR3 has 14 amino acids. Trimming at V came to 1 base and at J to 9 bases, leaving 2 bases not matched to a gene. CDR3 region: CASSLGTGGGPQHF. CDR3 DNA: TGTGCCAGCAGTTTAGGGACAGGGGGCGGGCCCCAGCATTTT.

The CDR3 protein is CASSWTSGTGFGANVLTF. DNA for the CDR3: TGTGCCAGCAGCTGGACTAGCGGGACAGGGTTCGGGGCCAACGTCCTGACTTTC. The chain has TRBV7-9 and TRBJ2-6; 12 nucleotides match TRBD2. The germline gives CDR1 SEHNR, CDR2 FQNEAQ (reference sequence). The CDR3 is made up of 18 amino acids. With V trimmed by 4 bases and J by 4 bases, 8 bases remained unmatched.

This clonotype was seen ten or more times. The chain has TRBV5-1 and TRBJ2-5; D remains unclear. Germline CDR1 reads SGHRS; CDR2 reads YFSETQ. The CDR3 is 12 amino acids. The ends were cut back, 4 bases at V and 7 bases at J, with 11 bases in the middle. CDR3 protein: CASSEEPGTQYF. CDR3 nucleotides: TGCGCCAGCAGCGAAGAACCGGGGACCCAGTACTTC.

In this sample, this clonotype turned up many times. CDR3 in amino acids: CASSFLWYGRKTYEQYF. CDR3 in DNA: TGTGCCAGCAGCTTTTTGTGGTATGGCCGAAAAACGTACGAGCAGTACTTC. V and J are TRBV11-2 and TRBJ2-7; D is undetermined. The CDR3 is made up of 17 amino acids. Trimming left V 3 bases short and J 4 bases short, with 22 bases between. In germline, CDR1 is SGHAT, CDR2 FQNNGV.